This entry lists 20 T cell receptor beta chains sequenced from one sample in a study of regulatory T cells in long-lasting Graves disease. For TCR beta, libraries came from iRepertoire HTBI primers and Arm-PCR of CDR3 regions. TCRdb reprocessed the multiplex PCR reads via MiXCR and lists one record per CDR3 protein. The profile shows about 430,000 distinct CDR3 sequences, roughly a fifth of them singletons. Regarding time point: persistent/refractory GD, antithyroid drugs over 5 years with positive TRAb. Extracted RNA from PBMCs served as the source of the TCR library. The sample was peripheral blood mononuclear cells (PBMCs), taken when the disease was refractory, from a patient treated with antithyroid drugs. These TCRs come from a female donor with Graves disease.

This clonotype came up a few times. The chain joins TRBV20-1 to TRBJ1-1, with 7 bases fitting TRBD1. V dropped 3 bases and J dropped 4; count of bases not matched to a gene: 5. Germline V gene sequence: CDR1 DFQATT, CDR2 SNEGSKA (reference sequence). The CDR3 extends over 13 amino acids. The CDR3 DNA reads TGCAGTGCTAGGGGAGACAGGGCCACTGAAGCTTTCTTT. As protein: CSARGDRATEAFF.

This clonotype was detected ten times or more. J is TRBJ2-6 and V is TRBV6-2 or TRBV6-3; tentative D call: TRBD1 (7 bases). Germline V lookup: CDR1 MNHEY, CDR2 SVGEGT. The germline V and J ends were trimmed by 2 bases and 2 bases, with 19 bases remaining between them. The CDR3 has 19 amino acids. The CDR3 DNA follows: TGTGCCAGCAGTTACGCCCGGCAGGGGGGACTTGCTGGGGCCAACGTCCTGACTTTC. This codes for CASSYARQGGLAGANVLTF.

With regard to this clonotype: A much larger clone differs by one base, so this may be a read error. This chain connects TRBV5-6 to TRBJ2-5, with 8 bases aligning to TRBD1. Germline V gene data show CDR1 as SGHDT and CDR2 as YYEEEE. Trimming took 4 bases from V and 11 from J; bases not matched to a gene: 13. CDR3 length: 14 amino acids. Written as DNA, the CDR3 is TGTGCCAGCAGCCCTGGACAGGGAGGCAATGAGCAGTACTTC. Protein: CASSPGQGGNEQYF. Filled out from reference TRBV5-6 and TRBJ2-5, the complete variable domain reads DAGVTQSPTHLIKTRGQQVTLRCSPKSGHDTVSWYQQALGQGPQFIFQYYEEEERQRGNFPDRFSGHQFPNYSSELNVNALLLGDSALYLCASSPGQGGNEQYFGPGTRLLVL.

The chain carries TRBV18 and TRBJ1-3, with TRBD1 as a possible D gene (5 bases). This CDR3 has 13 amino acids. From germline, CDR1 is KGHSH and CDR2 LQKENI. The V and J ends lost 8 bases and 3 bases respectively, with 11 bases between them. Here the CDR3 DNA reads TGTGCCAGCCAGCAGGGCGATGGAAACACCATATATTTT. It yields the protein CASQQGDGNTIYF.

V usage is TRBV3-1 and J usage is TRBJ2-1, with 10 bases identical to TRBD2. The CDR3 consists of 15 residues. Unmatched junction bases numbered 4, after V lost 1 base and J lost 7 bases. The germline V gene encodes CDR1 LGHDT and CDR2 YNNKEL (reference sequence). CDR3 in DNA: TGTGCCAGCAGCCAAGGGCCTAGCGGGAGTAATGAGCAGTTCTTC. Its protein is CASSQGPSGSNEQFF.

This clonotype was seen at least ten times. The chain is built from TRBV6-5 and TRBJ1-2, with 8 bases that match TRBD1. This CDR3 is 15 amino acids long. Trimming cost V 2 bases and J 4 bases; bases outside gene matches: 6. Germline-derived CDR1 and CDR2 are MNHEY and SVGAGI. The CDR3 DNA reads TGTGCCAGCAGTTACGGGACAGGTCCCTCCTATGGCTACACCTTC. This codes for CASSYGTGPSYGYTF.

The chain's CDR3 is CASSLVGGGSTGEAFF. The CDR3, as DNA: TGTGCCAGCAGCTTAGTAGGGGGGGGCTCCACAGGGGAAGCTTTCTTT. The gene calls are TRBV7-9 and TRBJ1-1; D may be TRBD1 (6 bases). The CDR3 spans 16 residues. Germline CDR1 SEHNR, CDR2 FQNEAQ (reference sequence). The V end was cut by 1 base, the J end by 8 bases, with 20 bases between.

Ten or more counts support this clonotype. The genes are TRBV20-1 and TRBJ2-7, with TRBD2 matching 10 bases. Per germline, CDR1 DFQATT and CDR2 SNEGSKA (reference sequence). The V gene end was trimmed by 5 bases and the J gene end by 6 bases; junction bases not matched to a gene: 10. This CDR3 has 14 amino acids. The CDR3 is CSARPPGLAREQYF. The CDR3 nucleotides are TGCAGTGCTCGACCGCCGGGACTAGCGCGCGAGCAGTACTTC.

The V gene is TRBV6-1, the J gene TRBJ2-2; TRBD1 matches at 8 bases. The V gene end was trimmed by 6 bases and the J gene end by 2 bases; junction bases not matched to a gene: 8. Looked up from germline, CDR1 is MNHNS and CDR2 is SASEGT. This CDR3 has 16 amino acids. CDR3 coding DNA: TGTGCCAGCAGCCGACTTGGACAGGGTAACACCGGGGAGCTGTTTTTT. Amino acids: CASSRLGQGNTGELFF.

This clonotype was recorded many times. The J gene is TRBJ2-7, the V gene TRBV20-1; TRBD1 matches 7 bases. CDR1 and CDR2 from the germline V gene are DFQATT and SNEGSKA (reference sequence). The CDR3 runs 15 residues. V lost 5 bases to trimming and J lost 3 bases; unmatched junction nucleotides: 13. In nucleotides, the CDR3 is TGCAGTGCTTACAGCCCCGGGACAGCAAGCTACGAGCAGTACTTC. Protein: CSAYSPGTASYEQYF.

As for this clonotype: A much more abundant neighbour one base away suggests this may be a read error. The chain links TRBV6-1 to TRBJ1-1; perhaps TRBD1 as D (6 bases). The CDR3 is 16 amino acids. Germline V CDR1 and CDR2: MNHNS, SASEGT. The germline V and J ends were trimmed by 1 base and 6 bases, with 18 bases remaining between them. CDR3 sequence (DNA): TGTGCCAGCAGTGAAGGGACAGCCCCAATGCGACCTGAAGCTTTCTTT. Translation: CASSEGTAPMRPEAFF.

The CDR3: CASSYSNSFTGELFF. CDR3 DNA: TGTGCCAGCAGTTACTCGAACTCATTCACCGGGGAGCTGTTTTTT. The V and J genes are TRBV6-2 or TRBV6-3 and TRBJ2-2; D is undetermined. V dropped 0 bases and J dropped 4 bases, with 9 bases sitting between them. In germline, CDR1 is MNHEY, CDR2 SVGEGT. The CDR3 is made up of 15 amino acids.

This clonotype was counted a single time. The V call is TRBV27, the J call TRBJ1-5; a weak D match, TRBD1 (5 bases). The germline gives CDR1 MNHEY, CDR2 SMNVEV (reference sequence). V dropped 3 bases and J dropped 9 bases, with 15 bases sitting between them. The CDR3 runs to 14 residues. The CDR3 DNA reads as TGTGCCAGCAGTTTCTTCGGGGGTCAGCGGCCCCAGCATTTT. This sequence encodes CASSFFGGQRPQHF.

This clonotype occurred a few times. The rearrangement uses TRBV5-4 and TRBJ1-2, with D maybe TRBD1 (5 bases). Trimming took off 3 bases at V and 3 bases at J, with 9 bases between the two ends. This CDR3 contains 13 residues. Per the germline V gene, CDR1 is SGHNT and CDR2 is YYREEE (reference sequence). The CDR3 nucleotides are TGTGCCAGCAGCTCTCCGGGGGACTATGGCTACACCTTC. Translated, it gives CASSSPGDYGYTF.

The CDR3 loop is CASSLALRGGLDIQYF. CDR3 in DNA: TGTGCCAGCAGCTTGGCCCTAAGAGGGGGCTTAGACATTCAGTACTTC. The rearrangement uses TRBV7-2 and TRBJ2-4; 7 bases fit TRBD1. Germline V gene lookup returns CDR1 SGHTA and CDR2 FQGNSA. The CDR3 has 16 amino acids. The V and J ends lost 3 bases and 8 bases, in that order; junction bases with no gene match: 13.

On this clonotype itself: This CDR3 is missing its conserved last phenylalanine or tryptophan, likely due to a read error. The genes are TRBV10-3 and TRBJ1-2; 10 bases are a match to TRBD1. The CDR3 covers 14 residues. CDR1 ENHRY and CDR2 SYGVKD come from the germline V gene. The V and J ends lost 6 bases and 5 bases, in that order; junction bases with no gene match: 6. The CDR3 sequence: CAISDDRGLYGYTL. The CDR3 DNA reads as TGTGCCATCAGCGACGACAGGGGGCTTTATGGCTACACCCTC.

V is TRBV5-1 and J is TRBJ2-5; D assignment may be TRBD1 or TRBD2 (5 bases each). V was pared by 4 bases and J by 4 bases, with 11 bases between. Per the germline V gene, CDR1 is SGHRS and CDR2 is YFSETQ. The CDR3 has 13 residues. CDR3 coding DNA: TGCGCCAGCAGCCAAGGGACGGGAGAGACCCAGTACTTC. This codes for CASSQGTGETQYF.

In its sample, this clonotype was seen many times. The V and J genes are TRBV2 and TRBJ1-2; D might be TRBD1 (6 bases). Trimming cost V 2 bases and J 8 bases, with 12 bases left between them. This CDR3 region has 13 residues. Germline lookup yields CDR1 SNHLY and CDR2 FYNNEI. The chain's CDR3 is CASSETGLRGYTF. CDR3 bases: TGTGCCAGCAGTGAAACAGGGTTGCGAGGCTACACCTTC.

This clonotype was observed a few times. This chain uses TRBV6-2 or TRBV6-3 with TRBJ2-4, with D possibly being TRBD1 or TRBD2 (6 bases each). Germline V gene sequence: CDR1 MNHEY, CDR2 SVGEGT. V shed 2 bases and J shed 5 bases, with 13 bases lying between them. The CDR3 has 15 amino acids. The CDR3 here is CASSYRGRIENIQYF. CDR3 DNA: TGTGCCAGCAGTTACCGGGGGCGAATTGAAAACATTCAGTACTTC.

The chain links TRBV30 to TRBJ2-7, with D possibly matching TRBD2 (6 bases). From germline, CDR1 is GTSNPN and CDR2 SVGIG (reference sequence). V was shortened by 4 bases and J by 6 bases, with 10 bases between the two germline ends. CDR3 size: 11 residues. The chain's CDR3 is CAWTAGGEQYF. The CDR3, as DNA: TGTGCCTGGACCGCCGGGGGCGAGCAGTACTTC.